What follows are 8 T cell receptor beta chains derived from one specimen sequenced in a study of Graves' ophthalmopathy and Graves' hyperthyroidism. Amplified material comprised TCR beta CDR3 regions derived from RNA transcripts. HTBI-primed first-round RT-PCR preceded second-round multiplex PCR. MiXCR was run by TCRdb on the multiplex PCR reads, yielding one entry per CDR3 protein. The data contain 300,000 or so distinct CDR3 sequences, about a sixth of them seen just once; the ten biggest clones take up roughly an eighth. Sequenced input: peripheral blood. The receptors were gathered from an adult man with Graves' ophthalmopathy.

This clonotype has ten or more counts. The chain recombines TRBV29-1 with TRBJ2-7; D is ambiguous. The germline V gene encodes CDR1 SQVTM and CDR2 ANQGSEA. Trimming took 7 bases from V and 5 from J, leaving 18 bases between them. The CDR3 has 13 amino acids. CDR3 coding DNA: TGCAGCGCCATACCCATTTCGGTCAACGAGCAGTACTTC. This encodes CSAIPISVNEQYF.

Many counts were recorded for this clonotype. The CDR3 nucleotides are TGCGCCAGCAGCTCACCAGGGGGCCTTAGCTCCTACGAGCAGTACTTC. This gives the protein CASSSPGGLSSYEQYF. V usage is TRBV5-1 and J usage is TRBJ2-7; 8 nucleotides align to TRBD1. The CDR3 loop spans 16 amino acids. Germline trimming cut 3 bases from V and 0 bases from J; bases unmatched to any gene: 8. The germline V gene has CDR1 SGHRS and CDR2 YFSETQ.

There are many counts of this clonotype. V and J are TRBV20-1 and TRBJ1-1, with 11 bases aligning to TRBD1. CDR3 length: 13 residues. V dropped 6 bases and J dropped 1; count of bases not matched to a gene: 1. Germline CDR1 and CDR2: DFQATT and SNEGSKA (reference sequence). In nucleotides, the CDR3 is TGCAGTGCGGACAGGGGGCGGAACACTGAAGCTTTCTTT. This translates into CSADRGRNTEAFF.

This clonotype was counted many times. The rearrangement uses TRBV6-5 and TRBJ1-5; D remains unclear. The germline V gene encodes CDR1 MNHEY and CDR2 SVGAGI. The CDR3 sequence is 14 residues long. V was cut by 0 bases and J by 6 bases, with 9 bases left in between. The CDR3 protein is CASSYSVRGQPQHF. DNA of the CDR3: TGTGCCAGCAGTTACTCGGTACGGGGTCAGCCCCAGCATTTT.

This chain joins TRBV6-5 and TRBJ2-6, with a weak D call TRBD2 (5 bases). The CDR3 is made up of 15 amino acids. Germline assignment: CDR1 MNHEY and CDR2 SVGAGI. The V and J ends lost 2 bases and 3 bases respectively, with 8 bases between them. CDR3 protein: CASSYEGSGANVLTF. As DNA, the CDR3 is TGTGCCAGCAGTTACGAAGGGAGTGGGGCCAACGTCCTGACTTTC.

This clonotype occurred many times. In nucleotides, the CDR3 is TGTGCCAGCAGAAAGCCCCGGGGGCGGGGATATAGCAATCAGCCCCAGCATTTT. This gives the protein CASRKPRGRGYSNQPQHF. This rearrangement joins TRBV6-5 to TRBJ1-5; D may be TRBD1 (6 bases). Trimming removed 6 bases at V and 0 bases at J, with 21 bases between. From germline, CDR1 is MNHEY and CDR2 SVGAGI. This CDR3 region has 18 residues.

This clonotype was picked up many times. This rearrangement joins TRBV4-2 to TRBJ2-4; possible D gene TRBD2, 5 bases. The length of the CDR3 is 17 residues. Germline V gene sequence: CDR1 LGHNA, CDR2 YNFKEQ. V shed 0 bases and J shed 0 bases, with 12 bases lying between them. This CDR3 is CASSQEGGGLAKNIQYF. As DNA, the CDR3 is TGTGCCAGCAGCCAAGAAGGTGGAGGACTAGCCAAAAACATTCAGTACTTC.

The sample holds many counts of this clonotype. The CDR3 nucleotides read TGCAGTGCTAGAGATCCCCAGGGGAAGGGTCGGGGGTCTGAAGCTTTCTTT. It specifies CSARDPQGKGRGSEAFF. V is TRBV20-1 and J is TRBJ1-1, with D tentatively TRBD1 (6 bases). This CDR3 comprises 17 residues. Trimming removed 0 bases at V and 6 bases at J, with 23 bases between. Germline loops: CDR1 DFQATT, CDR2 SNEGSKA (reference sequence).